This T cell receptor beta chain was found in a study of shared clonotypes between healthy human individuals. Notes on the study in general: Larger richness was generally estimated for naive than memory subsets.

The CDR3 covers 13 residues. The J segment lost 16 bases and the V segment lost 3 bases, leaving 12 bases of the junction unmatched. CDR1 MGHRA and CDR2 YSYEKL come from the germline V gene. Remarks on this clone: Its antigen is not known.

CD45RO-negative, CCR7-positively selected cells formed the naive CD8 fraction, excluding terminally differentiated effector memory CD45RA+ cells. Some clones are missing from TCRdb's copy, which holds only in-frame ones; the method was immunoSEQ multiplex PCR. Of hundreds of thousands of clones listed, around 96% are singletons. The sample consisted of naive CD8+ T cells sorted from blood. The receptor was derived from a woman aged 25 to 45 in good health. The genes are TRBV4-1 and TRBJ2-4, with 7 positions matching TRBD1. The CDR3 nucleotides are TGCGCCAGCAGCCATGGTCCGACAGGGTTCTTCTACTTC. Its translation is CASSHGPTGFFYF.